Below are 13 T cell receptor beta chains sequenced from a single sample in a study of coeliac disease (dated by TCRdb to 2021 to 2024). Library preparation was by the immunoSEQ multiplex PCR assay. The table was pulled from immuneACCESS by TCRdb, which kept in-frame rearrangements only. Such tables lose some clones; where checked, under half of the loss comes from unresolved V genes, and the rest has no known cause. This sample holds 3,000 to 3,500 clones; roughly 63% were observed only once. The ten largest account for about 15% of the sample. The sequencing sample was made of lymphocytes from the gut lamina propria. The cell subset or site label here, explained by the study, means: lamina propria cell (LPC) fraction of small intestinal biopsy. Source of these receptors: a woman between 45 and 65 years old without celiac disease.

This chain uses TRBV5-1 with TRBJ2-2; D not resolved. Per germline, CDR1 SGHRS and CDR2 YFSETQ. The CDR3 has 15 amino acids. Trimming shortened V by 0 bases and J by 2 bases, and 8 bases separated the two germline ends. The CDR3 nucleotides read TGCGCCAGCAGCTTGGCTCAGCGTAACACCGGGGAGCTGTTTTTT. Its protein is CASSLAQRNTGELFF. The full variable domain, in which reference TRBV5-1 and TRBJ2-2 provide the parts outside the CDR3, is KAGVTQTPRYLIKTRGQQVTLSCSPISGHRSVSWYQQTPGQGLQFLFEYFSETQRNKGNFPGRFSGRQFSNSRSEMNVSTLELGDSALYLCASSLAQRNTGELFFGEGSRLTVL.

In DNA, the CDR3 is TGTGCCAGCAGCCCGGGACAGGGGGTAGATCTAAACTATGGCTACACCTTC. Protein product: CASSPGQGVDLNYGYTF. The chain couples TRBV7-9 to TRBJ1-2; 11 nucleotides line up with TRBD1. Germline-derived CDR1 and CDR2 are SEHNR and FQNEAQ (reference sequence). The CDR3 is 17 amino acids. The V segment lost 5 bases and the J segment 2 bases; nucleotides outside the gene matches: 10. The whole variable domain, filled in from reference TRBV7-9 and TRBJ1-2, reads DTGVSQNPRHKITKRGQNVTFRCDPISEHNRLYWYRQTLGQGPEFLTYFQNEAQLEKSRLLSDRFSAERPKGSFSTLEIQRTEQGDSAMYLCASSPGQGVDLNYGYTFGSGTRLTVV.

CDR3 nucleotide sequence: TGTGCCAGCAGTGAATATGCTAACAGGGACTATGGCTACACCTTC. It is translated as CASSEYANRDYGYTF. The chain has TRBV6-1 and TRBJ1-2; D might be TRBD1 (6 bases). With 2 bases removed from V and 3 bases from J, the gap between germline ends came to 13 bases. The CDR3 consists of 15 residues. The germline gives CDR1 MNHNS, CDR2 SASEGT.

This chain links TRBV2 with TRBJ1-2, with D tentatively TRBD1 (6 bases). The CDR3 sequence is 12 residues long. V dropped 3 bases and J dropped 6 bases, with 8 bases sitting between them. Germline CDR1 is SNHLY and CDR2 is FYNNEI. The DNA of the CDR3 is TGTGCCAGCAGTGACAGGGGAAATGGCTACACCTTC. Its protein product is CASSDRGNGYTF.

The rearrangement joins TRBV27 to TRBJ1-6; 12 bases align to TRBD1. CDR1 is MNHEY and CDR2 is SMNVEV in the germline V gene (reference sequence). This CDR3 is 20 amino acids long. V lost 0 bases, J lost 1 base, and 7 bases stayed unmatched. The CDR3 loop reads CASSLSGDRGPGSYNSPLHF. The CDR3 nucleotides read TGTGCCAGCAGTTTATCGGGGGACAGGGGGCCAGGGTCCTATAATTCACCCCTCCACTTT.

The chain carries TRBV4-2 and TRBJ1-4, with 10 bases aligning to TRBD1. V was pared by 1 base and J by 2 bases, with 4 bases of the junction left unmatched. The CDR3 sequence is 17 residues long. Germline V gives CDR1 LGHNA, CDR2 YNFKEQ. CDR3 amino acids: CASSQGRQGATNEKLFF. The CDR3 DNA reads as TGTGCCAGCAGCCAAGGGAGACAGGGGGCGACTAATGAAAAACTGTTTTTT.

The chain uses TRBV11-2 and TRBJ2-5; 8 bases agree with TRBD2. V lost 5 bases and J lost 11; bases outside the gene matches: 16. Per germline, CDR1 SGHAT and CDR2 FQNNGV. The CDR3 is 15 residues long. The CDR3 region is CASSERVGGAGEQYF. In DNA, the CDR3 is TGTGCCAGCAGCGAAAGGGTCGGGGGGGCAGGGGAGCAGTACTTC.

The chain joins TRBV28 to TRBJ2-4; maybe TRBD2 (6 bases). V lost 8 bases and J 7 bases, leaving 18 bases between the germline ends. CDR3 length: 14 residues. In germline, CDR1 is MDHEN, CDR2 SYDVKM. The CDR3 bases are TGTGCCAGCCGGCGGGGCTTAGAAAGGAACATTCAGTACTTC. It is translated as CASRRGLERNIQYF. Full variable domain (missing parts from reference TRBV28 and TRBJ2-4): DVKVTQSSRYLVKRTGEKVFLECVQDMDHENMFWYRQDPGLGLRLIYFSYDVKMKEKGDIPEGYSVSREKKERFSLILESASTNQTSMYLCASRRGLERNIQYFGAGTRLSVL.

This clone appeared a few times. The V and J genes are TRBV6-5 and TRBJ1-3; TRBD1 matches 10 bases. Looked up from germline, CDR1 is MNHEY and CDR2 is SVGAGI. This CDR3 comprises 14 residues. V lost 4 bases and J lost 8; bases outside the gene matches: 5. CDR3 coding DNA: TGTGCCAGCAGTTCTTCCGGGACAGGGGACACCATATATTTT. It specifies CASSSSGTGDTIYF.

The rearrangement joins TRBV5-1 to TRBJ2-7; 7 positions agree with TRBD1. CDR3 length: 14 amino acids. Germline assignment: CDR1 SGHRS and CDR2 YFSETQ. Germline trimming cut 3 bases from V and 7 bases from J; bases unmatched to any gene: 10. This CDR3 reads CASSYGDRTKEQYF. In DNA, the CDR3 is TGCGCCAGCAGCTACGGGGACAGAACTAAGGAGCAGTACTTC.

This chain uses TRBV6-1 with TRBJ1-2; 9 bases fit TRBD1. This CDR3 region has 13 residues. The junction had 2 bases not matched to a gene; V was cut back by 6 bases and J by 3 bases. CDR1 is MNHNS and CDR2 is SASEGT in the germline V gene. CDR3 nucleotide sequence: TGTGCCAGCAGCGGGACAGGGTACTATGGCTACACCTTC. This translates into CASSGTGYYGYTF.

This clone was detected a few times. The V call is TRBV19, the J call TRBJ2-3, with 12 bases aligning to TRBD1. The CDR3 is 14 amino acids. Germline values: CDR1 LNHDA, CDR2 SQIVND (reference sequence). Trimming at V came to 6 bases and at J to 5 bases, leaving 3 bases not matched to a gene. CDR3 coding DNA: TGTGCCAGTAGCAGGGACAGGGGGCGAGATACGCAGTATTTT. It specifies CASSRDRGRDTQYF.

The chain employs TRBV7-3 and TRBJ2-3; 8 bases map to TRBD2. V shed 1 base and J 4 bases; nucleotides not matched to a gene: 10. There are 17 residues in the CDR3. Germline CDR1 reads SGHTA; CDR2 reads FQGTGA. Here the CDR3 reads CASSLRAGAPPADTQYF. The CDR3 DNA reads as TGTGCCAGCAGCTTAAGAGCGGGGGCACCACCCGCAGATACGCAGTATTTT. The full variable domain, its missing parts supplied by reference TRBV7-3 and TRBJ2-3, is GAGVSQTPSNKVTEKGKYVELRCDPISGHTALYWYRQSLGQGPEFLIYFQGTGAADDSGLPNDRFFAVRPEGSVSTLKIQRTERGDSAVYLCASSLRAGAPPADTQYFGPGTRLTVL.